What follows are 26 T cell receptor beta chains derived from one specimen sequenced in a study of regulatory T cells in long-lasting Graves disease. Time point in this sample: newly diagnosed GD, antithyroid drugs for less than 3 months. PBMC RNA served as the TCR library source. Arm-PCR of CDR3 regions and iRepertoire HTBI primers were the basis on which TCR beta libraries were built. In TCRdb, the multiplex PCR reads were re-called with MiXCR into one record per CDR3 protein. Found here are roughly 430,000 distinct CDR3 sequences, 16% of them singletons; the top ten hold roughly 10%. The data also belong to a second study, concerning T cells in Graves' hyperthyroidism and ophthalmopathy.

The starting material was peripheral blood mononuclear cells (PBMCs), obtained at new diagnosis, from a patient treated with antithyroid drugs. The receptors stem from a woman aged 30 to 39 with Graves disease.

This clonotype showed up many times. V usage is TRBV5-1 and J usage is TRBJ2-1; D is unclear. CDR1 SGHRS and CDR2 YFSETQ come from the germline V gene. This CDR3 is built from 16 residues. Trimming cost V 4 bases and J 0 bases, with 14 bases left between them. CDR3 region: CASSQTFPSSYNEQFF. The CDR3 DNA reads TGCGCCAGCAGCCAGACATTCCCCAGCTCCTACAATGAGCAGTTCTTC.

At least ten counts were recorded for this clonotype. The chain recombines TRBV18 with TRBJ2-3; maybe TRBD2 (5 bases). Germline CDR1 KGHSH, CDR2 LQKENI. V lost 0 bases to trimming and J lost 5 bases, with 12 bases between them. CDR3 length: 15 amino acids. The CDR3 loop is CASSPPLPGKDTQYF. The CDR3 DNA follows: TGTGCCAGCTCACCACCCCTTCCGGGGAAAGATACGCAGTATTTT.

This chain joins TRBV29-1 and TRBJ2-7, with D perhaps TRBD1 (6 bases). This CDR3 contains 13 residues. Germline CDR1 is SQVTM and CDR2 is ANQGSEA. V gave up 1 base and J gave up 4 bases, with 11 bases separating them. The DNA of the CDR3 is TGCAGCGTTGAAGGGGGGCGCGGGTACGAGCAGTACTTC. This codes for CSVEGGRGYEQYF.

The chain uses TRBV27 and TRBJ2-1; maybe TRBD1 (6 bases). The V end lost 6 bases, the J end lost 3 bases, and 12 bases lay between the germline ends. This CDR3 spans 14 amino acids. Per germline, CDR1 MNHEY and CDR2 SMNVEV (reference sequence). Here the CDR3 reads CASRPQGNYNEQFF. As DNA, the CDR3 is TGTGCCAGCAGGCCCCAGGGGAACTACAATGAGCAGTTCTTC.

At least ten counts were recorded for this clonotype. V gene TRBV2 combines with J gene TRBJ1-1; D is unresolved. CDR1 is SNHLY, CDR2 FYNNEI, per germline. This CDR3 is 12 amino acids long. Trimming pared 5 bases from V and 2 bases from J, leaving 6 bases between. Here the CDR3 reads CASSQSNTEAFF. In DNA form, the CDR3 reads TGTGCCAGCAGTCAAAGCAACACTGAAGCTTTCTTT.

This clonotype was picked up many times. This sequence joins TRBV30 and TRBJ2-5; 10 bases line up with TRBD2. With 5 bases clipped from V and 4 bases from J, the junction kept 7 bases outside the gene matches. CDR1 GTSNPN and CDR2 SVGIG come from the germline V gene (reference sequence). The CDR3 totals 14 residues. The CDR3 region is CAWGKLAGRETQYF. CDR3 coding DNA: TGTGCCTGGGGCAAACTAGCGGGGCGAGAGACCCAGTACTTC.

This clonotype appeared many times. The chain couples TRBV7-9 to TRBJ2-2; weak D call: TRBD2 (5 bases). The CDR3 covers 13 residues. V lost 3 bases and J 7 bases, leaving 9 bases between the germline ends. CDR1 and CDR2 from the germline V gene are SEHNR and FQNEAQ (reference sequence). The CDR3 DNA is TGTGCCAGCAGCTTTCCCGGGGACGGGGAGCTGTTTTTT. This codes for CASSFPGDGELFF.

This clonotype was observed a handful of times. CDR3 DNA: TGTGCCAGCTCACCGGGACAGGGATTTAACTATGGCTACACCTTC. Amino acids: CASSPGQGFNYGYTF. The chain joins TRBV18 to TRBJ1-2; 9 nucleotides align to TRBD1. After removal of 3 bases from V and 1 base from J, the junction contained 3 bases not matched to a gene. The CDR3 consists of 15 residues. Germline-derived CDR1 and CDR2 are KGHSH and LQKENI. Variable domain in full (rest from reference TRBV18 and TRBJ1-2): NAGVMQNPRHLVRRRGQEARLRCSPMKGHSHVYWYRQLPEEGLKFMVYLQKENIIDESGMPKERFSAEFPKEGPSILRIQQVVRGDSAAYFCASSPGQGFNYGYTFGSGTRLTVV.

This clonotype was counted only a few times. This chain links TRBV20-1 with TRBJ1-3; D not resolved. V was pared by 6 bases and J by 0 bases, with 12 bases between. This CDR3 spans 14 amino acids. Germline CDR1 reads DFQATT; CDR2 reads SNEGSKA (reference sequence). Here the CDR3 reads CSASLESSGNTIYF. CDR3 nucleotide sequence: TGCAGTGCCTCTCTCGAGAGCTCTGGAAACACCATATATTTT.

The chain carries TRBV5-5 and TRBJ2-4, with a tentative D call TRBD1 (8 bases). Germline CDR1 reads SGHKS; CDR2 reads YYEKEE (reference sequence). The CDR3 runs 14 residues. The V end lost 1 base, the J end lost 8 bases, and 13 bases lay between the germline ends. CDR3 nucleotide sequence: TGTGCCAGCAGCTTGCACAGGGGGGGGGACATTCAGTACTTC. Its protein is CASSLHRGGDIQYF.

This clonotype has more than one count but fewer than ten. This chain uses TRBV27 with TRBJ2-1, with D unclear. Trimming removed 2 bases at V and 6 bases at J, with 8 bases between. The germline CDR1 and CDR2 sequences are MNHEY and SMNVEV (reference sequence). The CDR3 runs to 13 residues. CDR3 DNA: TGTGCCAGCAGTTTAGGTTCAGCCAATGAGCAGTTCTTC. Amino acid sequence: CASSLGSANEQFF.

This clonotype was picked up one time. With a far larger clone one base away, a read error is the likely cause. The V and J genes are TRBV27 and TRBJ1-5; D is possibly TRBD1 (5 bases). The CDR3 contains 17 residues. V lost 5 bases, J lost 1 base, and 18 bases lay in between. Germline loops: CDR1 MNHEY, CDR2 SMNVEV (reference sequence). CDR3 DNA sequence: TGTGCCAGCAGTGATTCAACTCAGGGAGGCAGCAATCAGCCCCAGCATTTT. Amino acids: CASSDSTQGGSNQPQHF.

This clonotype was seen repeatedly, ten times or more. This chain uses TRBV28 with TRBJ2-4; D is perhaps TRBD1 (5 bases). The V gene lost 2 bases and the J gene lost 1 base, with 15 bases spanning the gap. Germline V CDR1 and CDR2: MDHEN, SYDVKM. The CDR3 has 17 amino acids. CDR3 in amino acids: CASSLLMGPAAKNIQYF. In DNA form, the CDR3 reads TGTGCCAGCAGTTTACTAATGGGGCCAGCGGCCAAAAACATTCAGTACTTC.

This clonotype was counted between two and nine times. V usage is TRBV7-9 and J usage is TRBJ1-4; D is ambiguous. Trimming took 4 bases from V and 4 from J, leaving 13 bases between them. Per the germline V gene, CDR1 is SEHNR and CDR2 is FQNEAQ (reference sequence). This CDR3 is built from 15 residues. CDR3 residues: CASSWNGRYNEKLFF. CDR3 nucleotide sequence: TGTGCCAGCAGCTGGAACGGACGGTATAATGAAAAACTGTTTTTT.

The J gene is TRBJ2-7, the V gene TRBV20-1, with D maybe TRBD1 (6 bases). V lost 6 bases to trimming and J lost 2 bases, with 23 bases between them. This CDR3 is built from 16 residues. Germline V CDR1 and CDR2: DFQATT, SNEGSKA (reference sequence). The DNA for the CDR3 is TGCAGTGCCAGGGGCCTGAGGGAGAGGAACCCCTACGAGCAGTACTTC. Translation: CSARGLRERNPYEQYF.

This clonotype was observed at least ten times. V gene TRBV20-1 combines with J gene TRBJ2-2; unclear D gene. Germline V gene data show CDR1 as DFQATT and CDR2 as SNEGSKA (reference sequence). The CDR3 totals 14 residues. The V gene lost 0 bases and the J gene lost 2 bases, with 7 bases spanning the gap. CDR3 protein: CSARDYQNTGELFF. The CDR3 coding sequence is TGCAGTGCTAGAGACTACCAAAACACCGGGGAGCTGTTTTTT.

This clonotype was picked up a small number of times. The chain joins TRBV11-2 to TRBJ2-1; maybe TRBD1 (6 bases). V was shortened by 7 bases and J by 1 base, with 17 bases between the two germline ends. This CDR3 comprises 16 residues. Germline V gene sequence: CDR1 SGHAT, CDR2 FQNNGV. The CDR3 nucleotides are TGTGCCAGCATGGATGGACAGCTTCTATCCTACAATGAGCAGTTCTTC. This gives the protein CASMDGQLLSYNEQFF.

This clonotype was picked up many times. The J gene is TRBJ2-3, the V gene TRBV6-2 or TRBV6-3; no reliable D call. Germline V gene lookup returns CDR1 MNHEY and CDR2 SVGEGT. Trimming removed 4 bases at V and 0 bases at J, with 14 bases between. This CDR3 has 16 amino acids. CDR3 loop: CASSLARATSTDTQYF. In DNA, the CDR3 is TGTGCCAGCAGTTTAGCCCGGGCAACTAGCACAGATACGCAGTATTTT.

This chain's CDR3 is CSARLRTRDRGIHNEQFF. The CDR3 nucleotides are TGCAGTGCTAGACTTAGGACAAGGGACAGGGGAATCCACAATGAGCAGTTCTTC. The chain uses TRBV20-1 and TRBJ2-1; TRBD1 matches at 10 bases. Losses at the gene ends were 2 bases for V and 5 bases for J; bases not matched to a gene: 15. The CDR3 runs to 18 residues. CDR1 is DFQATT, CDR2 SNEGSKA, per germline (reference sequence).

This rearrangement joins TRBV27 to TRBJ2-2, with 8 bases matching TRBD2. J was trimmed by 6 bases and V by 6 bases; bases with no gene match: 9. This CDR3 region has 15 residues. Per germline, CDR1 MNHEY and CDR2 SMNVEV (reference sequence). CDR3 in DNA: TGTGCCAGCAGCCTGGGACTAGTTAGCTCCGGGGAGCTGTTTTTT. It codes for CASSLGLVSSGELFF.

This clonotype was recorded at least ten times. V is TRBV2 and J is TRBJ1-5; a weak D match, TRBD1 (6 bases). Trimming took off 3 bases at V and 3 bases at J, with 12 bases between the two ends. The CDR3 covers 15 residues. The germline gives CDR1 SNHLY, CDR2 FYNNEI. The CDR3: CASSERTVTNQPQHF. For the CDR3, the DNA is TGTGCCAGCAGTGAGAGGACAGTGACCAATCAGCCCCAGCATTTT. The full variable domain, its missing parts supplied by reference TRBV2 and TRBJ1-5, is EPEVTQTPSHQVTQMGQEVILRCVPISNHLYFYWYRQILGQKVEFLVSFYNNEISEKSEIFDDQFSVERPDGSNFTLKIRSTKLEDSAMYFCASSERTVTNQPQHFGDGTRLSIL.

This clonotype was seen at least ten times. The CDR3 nucleotides read TGCAGTGCTGGGGGTAGACCTACGTCGGAGCAGTACTTC. The encoded protein is CSAGGRPTSEQYF. This sequence joins TRBV20-1 and TRBJ2-7, with D possibly being TRBD1 or TRBD2 (5 bases each). Germline CDR1 is DFQATT and CDR2 is SNEGSKA (reference sequence). The CDR3 is 13 amino acids. V dropped 5 bases and J dropped 7 bases, with 18 bases sitting between them.

Only a few counts were recorded for this clonotype. The chain combines TRBV10-3 with TRBJ1-1; tentative D call: TRBD1 (5 bases). The CDR3 is 14 residues long. Germline V gene lookup returns CDR1 ENHRY and CDR2 SYGVKD. The germline V and J ends were trimmed by 2 bases and 0 bases, with 7 bases remaining between them. Here the CDR3 reads CAISEPTVNTEAFF. DNA for the CDR3: TGTGCCATCAGTGAGCCGACAGTGAACACTGAAGCTTTCTTT.

This clonotype occurred many times. The chain combines TRBV20-1 with TRBJ1-2, with D tentatively TRBD1 (5 bases). V lost 4 bases, J lost 2 bases, and 8 bases lay in between. This CDR3 comprises 12 residues. Germline CDR1 DFQATT, CDR2 SNEGSKA (reference sequence). The CDR3 DNA reads as TGCAGTGCTATGACAGTCAACTATGGCTACACCTTC. It codes for CSAMTVNYGYTF.

In the case of this clonotype: The DNA is omitted, as the CDR3 cannot be located on it reliably, and the CDR3 follows TCRdb's listing. J is TRBJ1-4 and V is TRBV27; TRBD1, as called in the table, went unchecked against the DNA. The CDR3 contains 23 residues when both ends are counted. From germline, CDR1 is MNHEY and CDR2 SMNVEV (reference sequence). The CDR3: CASKVTGGYEQYFGPGLGEKLFF.

In this sample, this clonotype turned up many times. V gene TRBV11-2 combines with J gene TRBJ1-1; possible D gene TRBD1, 5 bases. This CDR3 comprises 13 residues. In germline, CDR1 is SGHAT, CDR2 FQNNGV. V was cut by 5 bases and J by 3 bases, with 10 bases left in between. The CDR3 region is CASSPQGYTEAFF. CDR3 DNA sequence: TGTGCCAGCAGCCCCCAGGGTTACACTGAAGCTTTCTTT.